The present entry profiles one T cell receptor (beta chain) with its context. What this receptor recognizes is not known. Per-nucleotide qualities are absent, and no much larger clonotype sits a single base away. The data are from a study of cytomegalovirus exposure and HLA in healthy donors (TCRdb year 2017). Background on the whole study: According to an earlier analysis of a few hundred of the donors, 150 million to 200 million T cells yielded some 120 million unique TCR beta sequences and approximately 280 Gb of sequence data. Roughly 300 gigabases of sequencing data and around 80 million unique TCR sequences made up an early release that covered 640 HLA-typed donors. Of the 300 to 400 genotyped donors, roughly 80% fell in the genetic ancestry cluster associated with self-reported Caucasian donors. The study aimed to test whether cataloging public T cell receptors could reveal signatures of past pathogen exposure. The study used immunosequencing to profile the T cell repertoires of 666 subjects and linked those repertoires to cytomegalovirus serostatus. A separate validation cohort of some 130 different subjects was used in addition to the approximately 700-subject first cohort. To predict cytomegalovirus infection status, the study brought together high-throughput TCR immunosequencing, statistical association of individual TCRs with disease status, and machine learning. A later analysis re-analyzed previously published TCR beta repertoires from 550 to 700 donors and added high-resolution HLA genotyping to study TCR occurrence patterns. In the later analysis, no new phenotypic data were used to find candidate immune exposures; instead, reliance was placed on TCR beta sequences and their occurrence across donors. An earlier analysis of 587 of the donors used high-throughput TCR beta sequencing to judge whether each TCR beta V gene segment behaved as functional or pseudogenic. Donor age, sex, ethnicity and CMV serostatus were collected together with the repertoire data. In a later genetic analysis, genome-wide SNP genotypes for about 65% of the roughly 700 donors were used, and that subset was treated as a discovery cohort. All discovery cohort repertoires had been generated on a single sequencing platform. HLA typing covered class I and class II loci at four-digit resolution. Typing coverage varied by locus: 629-630 donors for A, B, C, DRB1 and DQB1; about 520 for DQA1; 600 to 610 for DPA1; roughly 450 for DPB1. Because of strong linkage in the cohort, four or five DR-DQ haplotypes were treated as single units for association and clustering. Among around 400 genotyped donors of the cohort, an average of roughly 240,000 unique TCR beta nucleotide sequences were sequenced per donor, about a sixth of them non-productive.

Here is what the overall study found, with its caveats: In the study, some 180 TCR beta chains were listed as associated with cytomegalovirus. In this cohort, only TCR beta chains were sequenced, and detectable features were limited by the absence of alpha or paired-chain data. In an earlier analysis of about 600 of the donors, most TCR beta V segments appeared in productive rearrangements about 87% or about 30% of the time, broadly matching IMGT annotations. In a later analysis, HLA-associated TCR beta chains showed more clonal expansion and lower generation probabilities than non-associated chains that were equally common. In vitro tests confirmed that a few of the cytomegalovirus-associated TCR beta chains recognize cytomegalovirus antigens. A further reported finding was that TCR beta sequences accurately predicted the HLA-A and HLA-B alleles for most subjects in the first cohort. Most TCR sequences were observed very rarely across donors, whereas some public TCRs were present in many individuals. According to the authors, the approach could potentially be generalized to other disease states and immunological phenotypes. Strong co-occurrence of HLA alleles, especially DR and DQ, made assigning TCR associations to individual alleles difficult. An association between a missense DCLRE1C variant and V-gene and J-gene trimming of TCR beta chains was found in a later genetic analysis and replicated in an independent cohort. In a later analysis, TCR association rates were found to vary across HLA loci, with the most associated TCRs seen for DRB1 alleles and the fewest for HLA-C alleles. Because HLA typing was missing for some donors at each locus, association tests included only the typed subset. Correlated functional status among segregating V segments might reflect linkage disequilibrium, but an unknown experimental factor could not be ruled out. The sequencing pipeline was judged likely to have produced a cluster of highly shared sequence variants as a technical artifact. According to a later genetic analysis, donors in an Asian-associated ancestry cluster had fewer N-insertions in productive TCRs than the approximately 700-donor mean. The 87-base-pair reads could not distinguish some IMGT-functional V segments, including TRBV6-2 and TRBV6-3, so those segments were excluded. The classifier was reported to diagnose cytomegalovirus status with high specificity and sensitivity in both the original and validation cohorts. Presence/absence analyses assumed roughly uniform sequencing depth across donors, an assumption that may not hold. Several of the top co-occurrence clusters appeared to be linked to parvovirus B19, influenza, CMV and Epstein-Barr virus, according to a later analysis. According to a later analysis, most CMV-associated TCR beta chains appeared to be HLA-restricted, and the HLA associations seemed to be driven largely by CMV exposure. For the cohort, immune exposure information was limited to CMV serostatus. Because counts were too low, roughly 18 rarely observed V segments, including chromosome 9 orphons, were left out of the earlier analysis of 587 of the donors. A later analysis associated some 17,000 TCR beta sequences with specific HLA alleles at a false discovery rate of 0.05.

The cohort consisted of 666 healthy bone marrow donors. At the time of sampling, all cohort members were nominally healthy, though unrecorded immune exposures were likely present. The donor was CMV seropositive and belonged to the group of more than 250 seropositive cohort members. A peripheral blood sample was collected from each donor, and TCR beta sequencing was performed on peripheral blood mononuclear cells. Genomic DNA was extracted from the blood cell samples with the Qiagen DNeasy Blood Extraction Kit. The cysteine opens and the phenylalanine closes a CDR3 of 14 amino acids. Only the CDR3 part of the read is kept: 42 bases, read in frame from the first base. Trimming costs V 0 bases and J 4 bases, and their ends lie 10 bases apart. From the germline V gene, CDR1 is SGHRS and CDR2 is YFSETQ. The library was produced with the immunoSEQ multiplex PCR assay. A mixture of 60 forward primers for TCR Vbeta segments and 13 reverse primers for TCR Jbeta segments was used in the multiplex PCR. The CDR3 region of rearranged TCR beta genes was amplified from genomic DNA with a multiplex PCR assay. The amplified TCR beta libraries were sequenced on the Illumina HiSeq System as 87-base-pair reads. The published analysis was carried out like this. A later analysis tallied approximately 87 million unique TCR beta chains across the 610 or so repertoires, and about 10 million of those chains were shared by two or more donors. To remove PCR and sequencing errors, raw reads were error-corrected and collapsed into unique sequences using a nearest-neighbor algorithm that merged closely related sequences. To assign V, D and J gene segments, CDR3 sequences were aligned to IMGT reference sequences. For a sequence to be retained, at least a six-nucleotide match to both a V gene segment and a J gene segment was required. Rearrangements were classified as productive when the CDR3 lacked stop codons and remained in frame with V and J, and all other rearrangements were classified as non-productive. Following IMGT convention, CDR3 was defined as the stretch from the second conserved V-encoded cysteine up to the conserved J-encoded phenylalanine. Sequences without an unambiguous match to a single V gene segment were excluded from the earlier analysis of 450 to 750 of the donors. An earlier analysis of some 500 of the donors classified V segments as functional when productive rearrangements were above 56.7% and as segregating when the standard deviation between donors was above 5%. A statistical classification framework was built for diagnosing cytomegalovirus status from the catalog of TCR beta chain sequences. In a later analysis, V and J genes were assigned by comparing TCR nucleotide sequences against IMGT/GENE-DB human TR gene sequences. The TCRdist pipeline was used in a later analysis to assign CDR3 sequences and most-parsimonious VDJ recombination scenarios. In a later analysis, each TCR beta chain was defined by its CDR3 amino acid sequence together with its V-gene family, and reads without a unique V-gene family were excluded. In a later analysis, several hundred highly shared, low-generation-probability nucleotide sequences were removed to address suspected cross-contamination and a sequencing artifact. In a later analysis, a clonal expansion index for each public chain was calculated from normalized within-repertoire ranks of inferred template counts. A later analysis computed generation probabilities with a VDJ recombination model fitted to out-of-frame rearrangements, and checked the results against IGoR. In a later analysis, hypergeometric tests were used to score TCR-TCR, TCR-HLA and TCR-CMV co-occurrence, with a repertoire-size bias correction applied to TCR pairs. A later analysis estimated false discovery rates by permuting HLA or CMV assignments 20 times. In a later analysis, co-occurring TCRs were grouped using DBSCAN, with TCRdist sequence similarity added in when clustering inside HLA-allele-positive subsets. For co-occurrence clustering, repertoires with fewer than 30,000 or more than 120,000 public chains were excluded, along with four or five repertoires with anomalous nucleotide sharing. TCRdb retrieved this table from immuneACCESS and kept in-frame rearrangements only. Not all clones are present; in checked studies, unresolved V genes account for under half, and no reason is known for the remainder. V and J calls plus clone size are reproduced from that table; the DNA served to infer D and trimming. The sample includes 150,000 to 250,000 clones, with 75% to 90% observed a single time. Under 7.5% of the sample rests with the top ten.

The rearranged segments are TRBV5-1 and TRBJ2-5; TRBD1 is a possible D gene, resting on 6 matching bases. The sequencing input was PBMCs. The sequence came from a woman aged 50 to 60 in good health and CMV-seropositive. The nucleotide sequence reads as follows: TGCGCCAGCAGCTTGGCGGGCAGGGGAGAGACCCAGTACTTC. It translates to CASSLAGRGETQYF.